Given below is one T cell receptor beta chain in context. Samples came from axillary lymph nodes draining the breast cancer. The data were taken from a study of breast tumors, draining lymph nodes, adjacent tissues. MiXCR, run by TCRdb on the multiplex PCR reads, gives a single entry per CDR3 protein. Among approximately 230,000 distinct CDR3 sequences listed, 34% were seen once. Specimen: axillary lymph node tissue. The receptor's source is a female donor with breast cancer. Some clones in this sample may be carry-over from other donors' samples.

The CDR3 nucleotides are TGTGCCAGCAGACTTGGACTAGCGACTCAAGAGACCCAGTACTTC. It yields the protein CASRLGLATQETQYF. The chain is built from TRBV5-5 and TRBJ2-5; 9 nucleotides align to TRBD2. CDR1 is SGHKS and CDR2 is YYEKEE in the germline V gene (reference sequence). The CDR3 covers 15 residues. The V gene end was trimmed by 5 bases and the J gene end by 2 bases; junction bases not matched to a gene: 7.